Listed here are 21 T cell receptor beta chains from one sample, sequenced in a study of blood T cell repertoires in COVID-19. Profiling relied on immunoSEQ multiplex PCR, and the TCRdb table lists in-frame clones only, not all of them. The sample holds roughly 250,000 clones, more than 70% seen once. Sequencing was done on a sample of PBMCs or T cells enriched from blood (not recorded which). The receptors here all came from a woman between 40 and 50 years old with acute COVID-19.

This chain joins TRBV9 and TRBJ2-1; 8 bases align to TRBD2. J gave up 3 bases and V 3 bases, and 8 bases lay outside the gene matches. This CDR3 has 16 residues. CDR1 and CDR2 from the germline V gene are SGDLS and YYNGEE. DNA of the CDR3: TGTGCCAGCAGCGAGGGGAGGGCGGGAGGCTACAATGAGCAGTTCTTC. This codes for CASSEGRAGGYNEQFF.

The CDR3 DNA reads TGTGCCAGCTCACCGCCGAGCGGGACTCAAGCCTACGAGCAGTACTTC. It yields the protein CASSPPSGTQAYEQYF. The chain carries TRBV18 and TRBJ2-7, with 7 bases matching TRBD2. Germline loops: CDR1 KGHSH, CDR2 LQKENI. V was clipped by 3 bases and J by 2 bases; unmatched bases: 10. The CDR3 consists of 16 residues.

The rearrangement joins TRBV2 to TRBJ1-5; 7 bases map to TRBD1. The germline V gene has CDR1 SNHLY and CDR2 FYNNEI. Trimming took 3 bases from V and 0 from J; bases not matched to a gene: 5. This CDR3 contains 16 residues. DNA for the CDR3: TGTGCCAGCAGTGACCGACAGGGCTATAGCAATCAGCCCCAGCATTTT. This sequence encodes CASSDRQGYSNQPQHF. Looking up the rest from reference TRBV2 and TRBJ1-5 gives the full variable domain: EPEVTQTPSHQVTQMGQEVILRCVPISNHLYFYWYRQILGQKVEFLVSFYNNEISEKSEIFDDQFSVERPDGSNFTLKIRSTKLEDSAMYFCASSDRQGYSNQPQHFGDGTRLSIL.

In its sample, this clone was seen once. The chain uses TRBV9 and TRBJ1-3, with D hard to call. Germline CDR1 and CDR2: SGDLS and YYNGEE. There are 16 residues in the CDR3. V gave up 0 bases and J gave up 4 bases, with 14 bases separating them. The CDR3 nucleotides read TGTGCCAGCAGCGTAGGAGGGAGGGTGGCCGGAAACACCATATATTTT. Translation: CASSVGGRVAGNTIYF.

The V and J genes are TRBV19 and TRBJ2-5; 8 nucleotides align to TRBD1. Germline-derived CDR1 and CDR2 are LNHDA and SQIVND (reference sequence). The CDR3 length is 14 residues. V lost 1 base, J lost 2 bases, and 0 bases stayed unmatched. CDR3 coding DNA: TGTGCCAGTAGTATAGGACAGGGGCAAGAGACCCAGTACTTC. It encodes CASSIGQGQETQYF.

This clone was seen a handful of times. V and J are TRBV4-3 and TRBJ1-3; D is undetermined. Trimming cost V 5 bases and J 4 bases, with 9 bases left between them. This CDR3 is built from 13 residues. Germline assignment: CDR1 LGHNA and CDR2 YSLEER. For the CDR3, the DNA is TGCGCCAGCAGCTCAACGAGGGGAAACACCATATATTTT. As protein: CASSSTRGNTIYF.

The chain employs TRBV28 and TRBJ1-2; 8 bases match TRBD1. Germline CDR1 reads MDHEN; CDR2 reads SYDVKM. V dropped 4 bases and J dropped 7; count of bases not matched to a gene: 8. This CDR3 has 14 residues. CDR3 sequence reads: CASSSPGGGGGYTF. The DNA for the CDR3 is TGTGCCAGCAGTTCCCCAGGGGGCGGCGGTGGCTACACCTTC.

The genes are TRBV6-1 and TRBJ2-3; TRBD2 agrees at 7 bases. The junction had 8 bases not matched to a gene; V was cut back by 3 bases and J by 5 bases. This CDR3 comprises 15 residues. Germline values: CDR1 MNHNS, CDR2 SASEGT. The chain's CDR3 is CASSDREGRGDTQYF. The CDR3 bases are TGTGCCAGCAGTGATAGGGAGGGCCGTGGAGATACGCAGTATTTT.

Here the CDR3 DNA reads TGTGCCAGCAGCCAAGCAGCGGCCGGGGAGCTGTTTTTT. Amino acids: CASSQAAAGELFF. The chain has TRBV3-1 (or the pseudogene TRBV3-2) and TRBJ2-2, with D possibly matching TRBD2 (5 bases). V was pared by 1 base and J by 6 bases, with 6 bases between. This CDR3 spans 13 amino acids. Germline V CDR1 and CDR2: LGHDT, YNNKEL (reference sequence).

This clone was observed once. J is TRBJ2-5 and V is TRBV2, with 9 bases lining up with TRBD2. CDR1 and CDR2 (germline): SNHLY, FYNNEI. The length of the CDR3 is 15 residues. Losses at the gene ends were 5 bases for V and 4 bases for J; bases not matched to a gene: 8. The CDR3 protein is CASSPGTSFVETQYF. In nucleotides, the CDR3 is TGTGCCAGCAGTCCCGGGACTAGCTTTGTAGAGACCCAGTACTTC.

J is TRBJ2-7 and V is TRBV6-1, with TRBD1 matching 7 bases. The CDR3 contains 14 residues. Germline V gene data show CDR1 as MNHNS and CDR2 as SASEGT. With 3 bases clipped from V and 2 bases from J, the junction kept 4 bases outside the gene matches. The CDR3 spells CASSDRGKTYEQYV. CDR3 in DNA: TGTGCCAGCAGTGACAGGGGGAAGACCTACGAGCAGTACGTC.

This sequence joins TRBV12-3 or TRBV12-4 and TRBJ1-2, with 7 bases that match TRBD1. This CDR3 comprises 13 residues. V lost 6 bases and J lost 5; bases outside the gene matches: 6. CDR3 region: CASSFTGEYGYTF. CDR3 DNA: TGTGCCAGCAGCTTCACAGGGGAATATGGCTACACCTTC.

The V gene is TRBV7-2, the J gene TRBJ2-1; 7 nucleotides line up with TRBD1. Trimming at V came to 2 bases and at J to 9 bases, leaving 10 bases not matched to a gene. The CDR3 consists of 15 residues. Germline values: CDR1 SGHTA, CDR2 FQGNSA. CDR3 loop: CASSLNRGFSGEQFF. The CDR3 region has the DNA TGTGCCAGCAGCTTAAACAGGGGATTTTCTGGTGAGCAGTTCTTC.

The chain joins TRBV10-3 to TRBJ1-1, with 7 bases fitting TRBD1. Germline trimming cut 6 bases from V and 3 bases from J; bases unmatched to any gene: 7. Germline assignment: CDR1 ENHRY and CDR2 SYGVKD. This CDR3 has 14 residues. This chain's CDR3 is CAISGPDRDTEAFF. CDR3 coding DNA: TGTGCCATCAGCGGCCCCGACAGGGACACTGAAGCTTTCTTT.

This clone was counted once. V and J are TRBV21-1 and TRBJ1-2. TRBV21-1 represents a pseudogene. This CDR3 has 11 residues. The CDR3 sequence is CAPSGGYGYTF. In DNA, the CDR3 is TGTGCCCCCTCCGGGGGGTATGGCTACACCTTC.

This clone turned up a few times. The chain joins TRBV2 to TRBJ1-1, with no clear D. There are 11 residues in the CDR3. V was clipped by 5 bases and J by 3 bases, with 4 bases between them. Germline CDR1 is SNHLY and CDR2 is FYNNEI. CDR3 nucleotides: TGTGCCAGCAGTTTCGACACTGAAGCTTTCTTT. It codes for CASSFDTEAFF.

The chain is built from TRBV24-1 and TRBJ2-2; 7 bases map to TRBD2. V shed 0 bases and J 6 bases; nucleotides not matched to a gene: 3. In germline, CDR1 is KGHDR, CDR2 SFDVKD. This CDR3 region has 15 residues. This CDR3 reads CATSDLGGDAGELFF. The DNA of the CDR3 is TGTGCCACCAGTGATTTGGGGGGGGATGCCGGGGAGCTGTTTTTT.

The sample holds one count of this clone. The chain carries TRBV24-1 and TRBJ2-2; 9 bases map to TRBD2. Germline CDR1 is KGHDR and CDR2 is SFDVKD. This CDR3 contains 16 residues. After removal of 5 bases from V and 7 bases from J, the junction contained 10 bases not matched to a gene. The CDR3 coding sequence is TGTGCCACCAGTGCCGGCGGGAGGGCCGGGCACGGGGAGCTGTTTTTT. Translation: CATSAGGRAGHGELFF.

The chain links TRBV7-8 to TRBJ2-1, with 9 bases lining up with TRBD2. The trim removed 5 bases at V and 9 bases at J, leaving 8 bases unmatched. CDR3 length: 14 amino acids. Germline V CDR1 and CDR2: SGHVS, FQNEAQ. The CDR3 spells CASSDFGTSSEQFF. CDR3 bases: TGTGCCAGCAGCGACTTCGGGACTAGCAGTGAGCAGTTCTTC.

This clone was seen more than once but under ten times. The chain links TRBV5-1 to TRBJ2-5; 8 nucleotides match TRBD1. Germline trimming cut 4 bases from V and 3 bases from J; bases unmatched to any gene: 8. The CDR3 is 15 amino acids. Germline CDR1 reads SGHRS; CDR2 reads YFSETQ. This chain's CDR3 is CASSVNVGQEETQYF. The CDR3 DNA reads TGCGCCAGCAGCGTAAACGTGGGACAGGAAGAGACCCAGTACTTC.

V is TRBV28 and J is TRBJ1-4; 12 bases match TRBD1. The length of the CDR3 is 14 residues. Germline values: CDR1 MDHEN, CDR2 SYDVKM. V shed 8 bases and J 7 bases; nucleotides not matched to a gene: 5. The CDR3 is CASGTGGEVEKLFF. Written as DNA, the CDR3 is TGTGCCAGCGGGACAGGGGGCGAGGTTGAAAAACTGTTTTTT.